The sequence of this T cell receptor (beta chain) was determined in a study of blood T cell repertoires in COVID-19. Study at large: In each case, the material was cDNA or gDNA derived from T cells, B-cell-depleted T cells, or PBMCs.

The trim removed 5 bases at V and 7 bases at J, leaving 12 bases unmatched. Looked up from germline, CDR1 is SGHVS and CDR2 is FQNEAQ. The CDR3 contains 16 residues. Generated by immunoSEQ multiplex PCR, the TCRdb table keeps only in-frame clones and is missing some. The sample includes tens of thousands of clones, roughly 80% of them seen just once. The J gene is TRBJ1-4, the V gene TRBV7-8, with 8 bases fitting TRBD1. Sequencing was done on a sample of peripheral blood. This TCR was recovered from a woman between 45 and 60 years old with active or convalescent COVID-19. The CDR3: CASSQFHRGVTEKLFF. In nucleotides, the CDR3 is TGTGCCAGCAGCCAATTCCACAGGGGGGTGACTGAAAAACTGTTTTTT. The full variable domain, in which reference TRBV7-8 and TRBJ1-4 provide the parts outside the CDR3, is GAGVSQSPRYKVAKRGQDVALRCDPISGHVSLFWYQQALGQGPEFLTYFQNEAQLDKSGLPSDRFFAERPEGSVSTLKIQRTQQEDSAVYLCASSQFHRGVTEKLFFGSGTQLSVL.